This T cell receptor beta chain was retrieved from a study of blood T cell repertoires in COVID-19. In the study overall: Sources were T cells, B-cell-depleted T cells, or PBMCs; the material itself was cDNA or gDNA.

Looked up from germline, CDR1 is SNHLY and CDR2 is FYNNEI. This CDR3 has 12 residues. Trimming shortened V by 7 bases and J by 4 bases, and 10 bases separated the two germline ends. Repertoires were generated with immunoSEQ multiplex PCR, while TCRdb's copy carries only in-frame clones and drops some. The table has about 160,000 clones, more than 75% seen once. The chain uses TRBV2 and TRBJ2-5; possible D gene TRBD1, 7 bases. The source of this sequence is a man between 18 and 29 years old with acute or convalescent COVID-19. The sample taken for sequencing was peripheral blood. The CDR3 loop reads CASMQGGETQYF. The CDR3 DNA sequence: TGTGCCAGCATGCAGGGGGGAGAGACCCAGTACTTC.